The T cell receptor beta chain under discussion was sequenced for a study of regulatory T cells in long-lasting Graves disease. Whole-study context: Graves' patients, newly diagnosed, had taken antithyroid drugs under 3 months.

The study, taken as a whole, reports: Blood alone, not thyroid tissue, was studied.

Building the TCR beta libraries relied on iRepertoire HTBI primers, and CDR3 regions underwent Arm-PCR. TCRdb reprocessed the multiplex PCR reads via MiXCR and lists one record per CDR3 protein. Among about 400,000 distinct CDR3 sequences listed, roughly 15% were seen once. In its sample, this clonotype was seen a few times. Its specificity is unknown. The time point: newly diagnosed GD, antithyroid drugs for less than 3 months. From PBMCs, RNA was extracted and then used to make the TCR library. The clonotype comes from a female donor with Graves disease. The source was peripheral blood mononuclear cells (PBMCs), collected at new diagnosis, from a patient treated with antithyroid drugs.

CDR3 sequence reads: CSVVRDRGGTEAFF. The CDR3 nucleotides are TGCAGCGTTGTGAGGGACAGGGGTGGAACTGAAGCTTTCTTT. V usage is TRBV29-1 and J usage is TRBJ1-1; 10 bases agree with TRBD1. This CDR3 is 14 amino acids long. CDR1 SQVTM and CDR2 ANQGSEA come from the germline V gene. J lost 5 bases, V lost 4 bases, and 7 bases had no gene match.